Detailed here is one TCR beta chain. Antigen specificity is unknown. The record originates from a study of CD8+ T cells in alopecia areata. Findings and limits, study-wide: Researchers say the link of baseline CD8+ expansion to response remains uncertain, with one nonresponder. For lesional scalp, especially alopecia totalis/universalis, clonality was higher than in normal scalp.

Sample treatment: oral pan-JAK inhibitor, 5-10 mg twice daily. Peripheral blood and lesional scalp punch biopsies came from alopecia areata patients. Separation by sorting yielded CD4+ and CD8+ T cells from PBMCs. Extracted from the samples, RNA was reverse transcribed into cDNA to serve as the sequencing template. Sequencing was performed with immunoSEQ multiplex PCR; in TCRdb, only in-frame clones are kept and a portion is missing. The table has 150,000 to 200,000 clones, roughly 60% seen once. The CDR3 runs to 13 residues. V was cut by 6 bases and J by 0 bases, with 12 bases left in between. The germline gives CDR1 SQVTM, CDR2 ANQGSEA.

The chain employs TRBV29-1 and TRBJ2-7; D remains ambiguous. Sequenced here: CD4+ T cells sorted from blood, sampled at week 24, from a patient treated with tofacitinib. The clonotype was recovered from a human donor with alopecia areata. The CDR3 is CSVTGRFSYEQYF. CDR3 DNA: TGCAGCGTAACCGGACGGTTCTCCTACGAGCAGTACTTC.